This T cell receptor (beta chain) is drawn from a study of vaccination and CD4 T cells after COVID-19. On the study more broadly: Overlapping spike peptides from SARS-CoV-2, HCoV-NL63, HCoV-OC43 and HCoV-229E served to stimulate the cells. Broader study findings: The study examined relatively few convalescent patients and included no early post-infection timepoints.

Sequence data for DNA of cultured CD4+ T cells were generated by the Oncomine TCR Beta short-read assay. Using the QIAamp micro DNA kit, genomic DNA was extracted from the CD4+ T cells that had been cultured. TCRdb re-derived calls from the PCR reads in MiXCR, one entry per CDR3 protein. This sample has some 12,000 distinct CDR3 sequences, with over 25% found just once. The treatment is: roughly ten-day PBMC culture with coronavirus spike peptide pools or control peptides (ViraFEST assay). ViraFEST used peptide pools to expand antigen-specific T cells before TCR sequencing. Germline CDR1 is MNHEY and CDR2 is SMNVEV (reference sequence). The CDR3 contains 14 residues. Trimming removed 5 bases from V and 0 bases from J, with 10 bases in between. Comments on this clonotype: Its antigen remains unidentified.

Material: CD4+ T cells from blood, cultured in vitro, obtained after SARS-CoV-2 vaccination. The chain joins TRBV27 to TRBJ2-5; D call uncertain. This receptor was taken from a human donor who had recovered from COVID-19. The CDR3 sequence is CASSLPGHQETQYF. As DNA, the CDR3 is TGTGCCAGCAGTCTACCGGGCCACCAAGAGACCCAGTACTTC.